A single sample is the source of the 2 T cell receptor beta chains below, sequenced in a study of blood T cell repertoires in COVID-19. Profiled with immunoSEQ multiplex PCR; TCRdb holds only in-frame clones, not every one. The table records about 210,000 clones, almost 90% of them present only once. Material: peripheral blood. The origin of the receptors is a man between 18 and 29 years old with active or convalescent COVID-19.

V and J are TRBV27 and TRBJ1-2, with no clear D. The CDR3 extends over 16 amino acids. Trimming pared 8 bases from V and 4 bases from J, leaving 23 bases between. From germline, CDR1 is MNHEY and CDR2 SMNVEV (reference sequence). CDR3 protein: CASRLSGRSVGYGYTF. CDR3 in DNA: TGTGCCAGCCGACTATCGGGGAGGAGTGTGGGCTATGGCTACACCTTC.

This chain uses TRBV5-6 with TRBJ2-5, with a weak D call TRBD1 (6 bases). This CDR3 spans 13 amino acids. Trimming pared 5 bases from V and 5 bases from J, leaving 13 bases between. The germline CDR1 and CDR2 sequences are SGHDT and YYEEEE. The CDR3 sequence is CASSVTGSETQYF. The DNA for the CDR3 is TGTGCCAGCAGTGTTACAGGGTCGGAGACCCAGTACTTC.